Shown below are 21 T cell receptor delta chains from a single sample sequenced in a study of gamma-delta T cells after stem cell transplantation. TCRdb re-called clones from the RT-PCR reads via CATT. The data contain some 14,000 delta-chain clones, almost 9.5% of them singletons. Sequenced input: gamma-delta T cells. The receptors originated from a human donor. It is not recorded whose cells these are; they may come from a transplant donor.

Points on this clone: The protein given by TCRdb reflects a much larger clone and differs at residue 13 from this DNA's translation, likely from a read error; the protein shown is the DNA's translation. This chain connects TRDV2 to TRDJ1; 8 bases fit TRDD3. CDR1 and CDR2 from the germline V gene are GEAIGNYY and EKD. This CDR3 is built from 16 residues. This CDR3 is CACDILGDLYTDILIF. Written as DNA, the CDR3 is TGTGCCTGTGACATTTTGGGGGATCTTTACACCGATATACTCATCTTT.

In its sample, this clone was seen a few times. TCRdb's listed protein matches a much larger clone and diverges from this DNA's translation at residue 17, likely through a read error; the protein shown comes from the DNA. CDR3 sequence: CACDPTTHTGGSYTDKHIF. The CDR3, as DNA: TGTGCCTGTGACCCTACTACCCACACTGGGGGATCGTACACCGATAAACACATCTTT. The chain links TRDV2 to TRDJ1; TRDD3 matches at 10 bases. CDR1 and CDR2 (germline): GEAIGNYY, EKD. The CDR3 totals 19 residues.

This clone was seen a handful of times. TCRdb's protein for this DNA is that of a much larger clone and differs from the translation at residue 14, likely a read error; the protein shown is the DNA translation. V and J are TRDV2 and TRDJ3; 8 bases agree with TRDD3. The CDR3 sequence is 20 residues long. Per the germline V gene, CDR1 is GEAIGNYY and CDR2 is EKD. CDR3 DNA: TGTGCCTGTGACTGGATGGTGGGGGATTCAAGCTCCTGGGGCACCCGACAGATGTTTTTC. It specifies CACDWMVGDSSSWGTRQMFF.

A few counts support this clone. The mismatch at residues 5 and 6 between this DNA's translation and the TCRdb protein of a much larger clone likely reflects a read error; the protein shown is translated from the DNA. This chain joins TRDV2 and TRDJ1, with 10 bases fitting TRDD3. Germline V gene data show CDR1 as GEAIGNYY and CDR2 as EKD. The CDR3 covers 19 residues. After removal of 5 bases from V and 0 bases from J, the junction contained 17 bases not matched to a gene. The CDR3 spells CACVTVAGGYELYTDKLIF. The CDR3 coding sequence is TGTGCCTGTGTCACAGTAGCTGGGGGATATGAACTGTACACCGATAAACTCATCTTT.

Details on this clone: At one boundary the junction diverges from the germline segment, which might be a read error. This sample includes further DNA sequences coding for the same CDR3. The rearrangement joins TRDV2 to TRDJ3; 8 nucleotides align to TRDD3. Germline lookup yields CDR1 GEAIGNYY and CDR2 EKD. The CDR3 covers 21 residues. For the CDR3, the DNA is TGTGCCTGTGACTCCGGCGGGCTGGGGGAAACAATCTCCTGTGACACCCGACAGATGTTTTTC. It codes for CACDSGGLGETISCDTRQMFF.

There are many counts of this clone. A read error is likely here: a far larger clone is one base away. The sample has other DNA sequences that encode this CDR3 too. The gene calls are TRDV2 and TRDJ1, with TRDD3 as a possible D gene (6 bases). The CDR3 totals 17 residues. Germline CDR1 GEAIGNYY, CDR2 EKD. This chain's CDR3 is CACDTVGDLAYTDKLIF. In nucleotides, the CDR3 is TGTGCCTGTGACACAGTCGGGGATCTGGCCTACACCGATAAACTTATCTTT.

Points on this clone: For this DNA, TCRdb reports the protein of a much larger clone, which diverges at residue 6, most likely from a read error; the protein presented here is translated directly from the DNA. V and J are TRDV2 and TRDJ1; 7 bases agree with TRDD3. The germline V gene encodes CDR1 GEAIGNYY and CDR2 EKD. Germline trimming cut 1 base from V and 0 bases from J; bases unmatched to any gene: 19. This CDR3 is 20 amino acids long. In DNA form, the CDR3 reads TGTGCCTGTGACACTCCACCTTCTAGGGCTGGGGGCTCGTACACCGATAAACTCATCTTT. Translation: CACDTPPSRAGGSYTDKLIF.

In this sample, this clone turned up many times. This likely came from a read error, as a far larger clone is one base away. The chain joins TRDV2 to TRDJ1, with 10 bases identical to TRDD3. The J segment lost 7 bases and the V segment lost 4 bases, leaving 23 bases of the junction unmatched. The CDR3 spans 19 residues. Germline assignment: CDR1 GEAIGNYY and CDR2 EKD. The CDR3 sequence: CACETVMAQLGDRIGKLIF. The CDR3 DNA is TGTGCCTGTGAGACCGTTATGGCTCAGCTGGGGGATAGAATCGGTAAACTCATCTTT.

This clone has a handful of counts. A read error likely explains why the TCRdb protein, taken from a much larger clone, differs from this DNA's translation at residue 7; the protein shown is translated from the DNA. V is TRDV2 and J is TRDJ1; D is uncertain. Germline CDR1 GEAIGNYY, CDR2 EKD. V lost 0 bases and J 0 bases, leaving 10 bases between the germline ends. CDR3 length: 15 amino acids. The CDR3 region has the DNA TGTGCCTGTGACACCGCTGTGCCTTACACCGATAAACTCATCTTT. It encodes CACDTAVPYTDKLIF.

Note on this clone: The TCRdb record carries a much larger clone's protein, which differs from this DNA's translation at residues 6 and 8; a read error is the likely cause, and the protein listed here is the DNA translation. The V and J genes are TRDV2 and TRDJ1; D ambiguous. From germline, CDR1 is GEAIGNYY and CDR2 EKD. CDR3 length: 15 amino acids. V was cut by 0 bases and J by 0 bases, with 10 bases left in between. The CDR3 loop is CACDTAGRYTDKLIF. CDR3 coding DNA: TGTGCCTGTGACACCGCGGGCCGCTACACCGATAAACTCATCTTT.

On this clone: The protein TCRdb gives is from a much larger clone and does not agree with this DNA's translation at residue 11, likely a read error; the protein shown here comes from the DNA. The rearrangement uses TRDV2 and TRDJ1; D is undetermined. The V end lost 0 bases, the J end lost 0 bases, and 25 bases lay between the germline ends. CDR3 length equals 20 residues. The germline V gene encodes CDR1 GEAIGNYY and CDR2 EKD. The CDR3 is CACDTLNFGLEDLYTDKLIF. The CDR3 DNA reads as TGTGCCTGTGACACCCTTAACTTCGGCCTTGAAGATTTGTACACCGATAAACTCATCTTT.

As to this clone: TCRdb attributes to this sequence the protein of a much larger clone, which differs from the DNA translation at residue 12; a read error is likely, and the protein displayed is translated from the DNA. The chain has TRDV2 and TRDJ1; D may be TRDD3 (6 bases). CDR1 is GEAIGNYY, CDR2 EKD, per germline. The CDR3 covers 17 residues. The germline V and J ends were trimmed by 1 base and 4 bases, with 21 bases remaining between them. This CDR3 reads CACDTVGDLAYIDKLIF. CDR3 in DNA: TGTGCCTGTGACACAGTCGGGGATCTGGCCTACATCGATAAACTCATCTTT.

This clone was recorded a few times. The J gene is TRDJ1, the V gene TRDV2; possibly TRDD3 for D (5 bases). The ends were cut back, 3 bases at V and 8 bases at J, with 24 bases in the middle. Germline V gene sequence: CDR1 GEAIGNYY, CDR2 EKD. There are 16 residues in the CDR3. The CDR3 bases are TGTGCCTGTGACCCCGATAAGGGACGGGGAAGAGCAAAACTCATCTTT. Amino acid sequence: CACDPDKGRGRAKLIF.

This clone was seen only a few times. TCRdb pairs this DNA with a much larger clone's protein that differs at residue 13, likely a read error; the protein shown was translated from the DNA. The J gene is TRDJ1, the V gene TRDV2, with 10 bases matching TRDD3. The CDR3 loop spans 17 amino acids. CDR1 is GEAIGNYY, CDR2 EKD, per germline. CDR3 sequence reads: CACDTLLGDLPTNKLIF. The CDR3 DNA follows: TGTGCCTGTGACACTCTACTGGGGGATTTACCCACCAATAAACTCATCTTT.

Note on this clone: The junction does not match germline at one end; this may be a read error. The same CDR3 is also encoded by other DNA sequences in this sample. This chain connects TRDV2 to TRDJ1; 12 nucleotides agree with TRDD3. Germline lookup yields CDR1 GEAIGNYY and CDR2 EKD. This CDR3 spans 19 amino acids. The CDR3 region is CACDVLLGDTASNTDNLIF. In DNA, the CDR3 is TGTGCCTGTGACGTACTACTGGGGGATACCGCATCGAACACCGATAACCTCATCTTT.

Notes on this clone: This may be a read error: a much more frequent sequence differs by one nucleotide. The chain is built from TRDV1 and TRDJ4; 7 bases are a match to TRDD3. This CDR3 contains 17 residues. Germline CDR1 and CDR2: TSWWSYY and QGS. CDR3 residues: CALGELWGVVILRPPIF. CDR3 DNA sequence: TGTGCTCTTGGGGAACTCTGGGGGGTAGTGATTTTAAGACCCCCGATCTTT.

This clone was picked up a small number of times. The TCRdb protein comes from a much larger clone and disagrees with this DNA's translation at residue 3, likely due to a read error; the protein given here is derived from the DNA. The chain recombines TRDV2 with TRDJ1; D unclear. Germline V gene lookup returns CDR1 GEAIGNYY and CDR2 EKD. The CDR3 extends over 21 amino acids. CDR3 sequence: CARDILTAAVVTNGVTDKLIF. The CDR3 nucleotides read TGTGCCCGTGATATTCTAACGGCTGCTGTCGTAACGAACGGGGTCACCGATAAACTCATCTTC.

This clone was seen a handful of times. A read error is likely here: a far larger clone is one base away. The CDR3 sequence: CAIGENESFLLGERYWGILRNWRSDKLIF. The CDR3 DNA is TGTGCTATTGGGGAAAACGAATCTTTCCTACTTGGGGAGCGGTACTGGGGGATACTGAGGAACTGGCGTTCCGATAAACTCATCTTT. The gene calls are TRDV1 and TRDJ1; 12 nucleotides match TRDD3. The CDR3 length is 29 residues. The germline V gene encodes CDR1 TSWWSYY and CDR2 QGS.

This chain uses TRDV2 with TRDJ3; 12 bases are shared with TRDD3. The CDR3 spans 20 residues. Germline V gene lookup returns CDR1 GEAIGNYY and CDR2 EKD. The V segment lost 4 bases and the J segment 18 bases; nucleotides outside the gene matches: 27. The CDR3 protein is CACELVLGDTISCDNRPMFF. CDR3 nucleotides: TGTGCCTGTGAACTAGTACTGGGGGATACCATCTCCTGTGACAACCGCCCGATGTTTTTC.

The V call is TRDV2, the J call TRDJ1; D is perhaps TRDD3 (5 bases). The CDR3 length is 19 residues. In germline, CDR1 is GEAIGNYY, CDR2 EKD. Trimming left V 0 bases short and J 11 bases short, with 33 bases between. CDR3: CACDTVLGQLAYRIGNLIF. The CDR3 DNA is TGTGCCTGTGACACCGTTCTGGGTCAGCTGGCGTATAGAATCGGTAACCTCATCTTT.

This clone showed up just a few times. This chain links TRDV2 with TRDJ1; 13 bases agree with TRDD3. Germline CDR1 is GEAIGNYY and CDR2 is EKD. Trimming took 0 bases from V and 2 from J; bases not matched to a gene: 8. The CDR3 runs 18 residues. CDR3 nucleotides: TGTGCCTGTGACACCGGATCCCAACTGGGGGATACGACCGATAAACTCATCTTT. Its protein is CACDTGSQLGDTTDKLIF.